These T cell receptor beta chains were read from a single sample in a study of cytomegalovirus exposure and HLA in healthy donors. Using immunoSEQ multiplex PCR, the repertoire was profiled, and TCRdb retains in-frame clones only, with some absent. The profile shows around 200,000 clones, roughly four fifths of them singletons. Material for sequencing was PBMCs. These receptors all come from a woman in her forties or fifties in good health and CMV-seropositive. Both conserved end residues are part of each CDR3. D genes are given only for firm matches.

CDR3 | DNA | J | D | V
CASSGALGRGNQPQHF | TGTGCCAGCAGTGGGGCGTTAGGAAGAGGCAATCAGCCCCAGCATTTT | TRBJ1-5 | - | TRBV2
CASSRGATEAFF | TGTGCCAGCAGCCGGGGTGCGACTGAAGCTTTCTTT | TRBJ1-1 | - | TRBV9
CASSPGGDTQYF | TGTGCCAGCTCACCTGGGGGGGATACGCAGTATTTT | TRBJ2-3 | - | TRBV18
CSATGWAEAFF | TGCAGTGCTACAGGGTGGGCTGAAGCTTTCTTT | TRBJ1-1 | - | TRBV20-1
CASSSGGGPNTEAFF | TGTGCCAGCTCATCCGGCGGGGGGCCGAACACTGAAGCTTTCTTT | TRBJ1-1 | - | TRBV18
CASSVRGQNTEAFF | TGTGCCAGCAGCGTCAGGGGGCAGAACACTGAAGCTTTCTTT | TRBJ1-1 | TRBD1 | TRBV9
CASSLFRSGGNTGELFF | TGTGCCAGCAGCTTATTTAGGAGCGGGGGCAACACCGGGGAGCTGTTTTTT | TRBJ2-2 | TRBD2 | TRBV7-3
CASSYSRDRLTDTQYF | TGTGCCAGCAGTTACTCCCGGGACAGGTTAACAGATACGCAGTATTTT | TRBJ2-3 | TRBD1 | TRBV6-5
CASRPGQSNEQYF | TGTGCCAGCAGGCCGGGACAGTCCAACGAGCAGTACTTC | TRBJ2-7 | TRBD1 | TRBV7-9
CASSEDRQGSRNEQFF | TGTGCCAGCAGTGAAGACCGCCAGGGGAGTCGGAATGAGCAGTTCTTC | TRBJ2-1 | - | TRBV6-1
CASSTGGRSTEAFF | TGTGCCAGCAGTACAGGGGGCCGTAGCACTGAAGCTTTCTTT | TRBJ1-1 | TRBD1 | TRBV25-1
CASREPKGLFF | TGTGCCAGCAGAGAGCCCAAGGGGCTGTTTTTT | TRBJ1-4 | - | TRBV6-6
CASSDGTGTWMRYGYTF | TGCGCCAGCAGCGACGGGACAGGGACCTGGATGAGGTATGGCTACACCTTC | TRBJ1-2 | TRBD1 | TRBV5-1
CASSSQGTSAGNTIYF | TGTGCCAGCAGTTCACAGGGGACTAGCGCTGGAAACACCATATATTTT | TRBJ1-3 | TRBD1 | TRBV28